One and the same sample provided the 17 T cell receptor beta chains below, sequenced in a study of blood T cell repertoires in COVID-19. Some clones are missing from TCRdb's copy, which holds only in-frame ones; the method was immunoSEQ multiplex PCR. Counted here are over 400,000 clones, roughly 91% occurring once; the ten biggest clones make up under 8.5%. The sample taken for sequencing was peripheral blood. These receptors originate from a woman aged 45 to 65 with COVID-19, enrolled during active disease.

The chain links TRBV23-1 to TRBJ2-5, with TRBD1 matching over 7 bases. TRBV23-1 is noted as an ORF with a role that remains uncertain. V shed 4 bases and J 0 bases; nucleotides not matched to a gene: 11. The CDR3 spans 17 residues. CDR3 sequence reads: CASSPFRDRNHQETQYF. CDR3 coding DNA: TGCGCCAGCAGTCCGTTCCGGGACAGAAATCACCAAGAGACCCAGTACTTC.

The genes are TRBV5-1 and TRBJ2-6; 9 bases align to TRBD1. Germline loops: CDR1 SGHRS, CDR2 YFSETQ. V lost 3 bases, J lost 2 bases, and 9 bases stayed unmatched. This CDR3 contains 18 residues. The CDR3 protein is CASSWGRDRDAGANVLTF. The CDR3 DNA reads as TGCGCCAGCAGCTGGGGACGGGACAGGGATGCTGGGGCCAACGTCCTGACTTTC.

The chain combines TRBV28 with TRBJ1-2; D call uncertain. Trimming pared 6 bases from V and 5 bases from J, leaving 16 bases between. The germline V gene encodes CDR1 MDHEN and CDR2 SYDVKM. The CDR3 runs 14 residues. The CDR3 spells CASSAVEGFYGYTF. CDR3 nucleotide sequence: TGTGCCAGCAGCGCAGTCGAGGGATTTTATGGCTACACCTTC.

The chain uses TRBV27 and TRBJ1-2; 9 bases line up with TRBD1. Germline V gene sequence: CDR1 MNHEY, CDR2 SMNVEV (reference sequence). Trimming cost V 3 bases and J 8 bases; bases outside gene matches: 13. This CDR3 comprises 16 residues. CDR3 loop: CASSLGAGQGILGYTF. The CDR3 nucleotides are TGTGCCAGCAGTTTGGGGGCGGGACAGGGAATCCTCGGCTACACCTTC.

The CDR3 here is CASSVGAGVSTDTQYF. CDR3 nucleotides: TGTGCCAGCAGCGTAGGAGCGGGGGTAAGCACAGATACGCAGTATTTT. The chain couples TRBV9 to TRBJ2-3, with 8 bases lining up with TRBD2. CDR3 size: 16 residues. The V gene's germline CDR1 is SGDLS and CDR2 YYNGEE. The trim removed 0 bases at V and 0 bases at J, leaving 3 bases unmatched.

The chain links TRBV25-1 to TRBJ2-2, with a possible D match to TRBD1 (5 bases). Germline V CDR1 and CDR2: MGHDK, SYGVNS. V was trimmed by 1 base and J by 2 bases, leaving 14 bases between them. The CDR3 length is 17 residues. The CDR3 loop reads CASSEWFGAGNTGELFF. In DNA, the CDR3 is TGTGCCAGCAGTGAATGGTTTGGGGCCGGAAACACCGGGGAGCTGTTTTTT.

This clone showed up just once. J is TRBJ2-2 and V is TRBV5-4; maybe TRBD1 (5 bases). The V gene's germline CDR1 is SGHNT and CDR2 YYREEE (reference sequence). The CDR3 has 15 residues. V lost 2 bases to trimming and J lost 0 bases, with 8 bases between them. CDR3 DNA sequence: TGTGCCAGCAGCTTACAGGTTCCGAACACCGGGGAGCTGTTTTTT. Translated: CASSLQVPNTGELFF.

This sequence joins TRBV5-6 and TRBJ2-1, with 9 nucleotides matching TRBD1. V lost 7 bases, J lost 0 bases, and 2 bases stayed unmatched. This CDR3 region has 14 residues. CDR1 is SGHDT, CDR2 YYEEEE, per germline. The CDR3 region has the DNA TGTGCCAGCCGGACAGGGGTCTCCTACAATGAGCAGTTCTTC. Its protein product is CASRTGVSYNEQFF.

The rearrangement uses TRBV19 and TRBJ2-4, with unresolved D. Germline lookup yields CDR1 LNHDA and CDR2 SQIVND (reference sequence). Trimming removed 3 bases at V and 1 base at J, with 10 bases between. This CDR3 is built from 15 residues. CDR3 in amino acids: CASSMAGDAKNIQYF. As DNA, the CDR3 is TGTGCCAGTAGTATGGCAGGCGACGCCAAAAACATTCAGTACTTC.

This clone was counted only a few times. This sequence joins TRBV7-3 and TRBJ2-3; maybe TRBD1 (6 bases). V lost 6 bases to trimming and J lost 2 bases, with 15 bases between them. CDR1 and CDR2 (germline): SGHTA, FQGTGA. The CDR3 consists of 15 residues. The CDR3 DNA follows: TGTGCCAGCAGGGTCAGGACAGACCACACAGATACGCAGTATTTT. Protein: CASRVRTDHTDTQYF.

A word on this clone: Different DNA sequences within this sample yield the same CDR3. The chain joins TRBV4-2 to TRBJ2-1; 7 bases line up with TRBD2. The germline gives CDR1 LGHNA, CDR2 YNFKEQ. The CDR3 consists of 17 residues. V dropped 0 bases and J dropped 0; count of bases not matched to a gene: 5. CDR3 sequence (DNA): TGTGCCAGCAGCCAAGAACCAGCGGGGAGCTCCTACAATGAGCAGTTCTTC. Translating it yields CASSQEPAGSSYNEQFF.

The chain couples TRBV7-8 to TRBJ1-3, with 7 nucleotides matching TRBD1. Germline lookup yields CDR1 SGHVS and CDR2 FQNEAQ. The ends lost 5 bases at V and 1 base at J; junction bases unmatched: 2. The CDR3 contains 14 residues. Written as DNA, the CDR3 is TGTGCCAGCAGCCACAGGGGATCTGGAAACACCATATATTTT. This encodes CASSHRGSGNTIYF.

The V and J genes are TRBV11-2 and TRBJ2-7, with 8 nucleotides matching TRBD2. Trimming took 8 bases from V and 0 from J; bases not matched to a gene: 12. The germline V gene has CDR1 SGHAT and CDR2 FQNNGV. The CDR3 runs to 16 residues. CDR3 amino acids: CASGSGSGGSSYEQYF. CDR3 in DNA: TGTGCCAGCGGTTCGGGGAGCGGGGGTTCCTCCTACGAGCAGTACTTC.

CDR3 in DNA: TGTGCCAGCAGCTTCGATCAGAACTCCTACGAGCAGTACTTC. Translated: CASSFDQNSYEQYF. This sequence joins TRBV13 and TRBJ2-7; D not resolved. The germline CDR1 and CDR2 sequences are PRHDT and FYEKMQ (reference sequence). There are 14 residues in the CDR3. V lost 3 bases, J lost 0 bases, and 9 bases lay in between.

V usage is TRBV2 and J usage is TRBJ1-2; D is ambiguous. V dropped 8 bases and J dropped 7 bases, with 14 bases sitting between them. The CDR3 extends over 12 amino acids. CDR1 is SNHLY and CDR2 is FYNNEI in the germline V gene. Here the CDR3 DNA reads TGTGCCAGCGACTCAGGAGGACGTGGCTACACCTTC. As protein: CASDSGGRGYTF.

The chain combines TRBV19 with TRBJ1-5; the match to TRBD1 covers 10 bases. This CDR3 spans 15 amino acids. The germline V gene has CDR1 LNHDA and CDR2 SQIVND (reference sequence). V gave up 3 bases and J gave up 6 bases; unmatched junction bases: 5. CDR3 nucleotide sequence: TGTGCCAGTAGTATTTGGGGGACAGGGGTTCAGCCCCAGCATTTT. Translation gives CASSIWGTGVQPQHF.

The CDR3 DNA reads TGTGCCAGCACAGACAGGGCGTGGACAGATACGCAGTATTTT. Protein: CASTDRAWTDTQYF. The chain couples TRBV2 to TRBJ2-3, with 7 bases aligning to TRBD1. Germline V CDR1 and CDR2: SNHLY, FYNNEI. The CDR3 contains 14 residues. V lost 7 bases to trimming and J lost 3 bases; unmatched junction nucleotides: 7.